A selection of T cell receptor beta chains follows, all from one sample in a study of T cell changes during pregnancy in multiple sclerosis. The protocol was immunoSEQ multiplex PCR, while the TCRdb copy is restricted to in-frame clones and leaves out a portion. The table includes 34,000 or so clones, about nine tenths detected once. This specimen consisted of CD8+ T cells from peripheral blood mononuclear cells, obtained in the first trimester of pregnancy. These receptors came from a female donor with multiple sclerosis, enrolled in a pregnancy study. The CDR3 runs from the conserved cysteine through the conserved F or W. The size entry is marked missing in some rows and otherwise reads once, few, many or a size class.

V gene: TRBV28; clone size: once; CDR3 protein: CASGAVMNTEAFF
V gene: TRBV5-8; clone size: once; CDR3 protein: CASSLESLSYEQYF
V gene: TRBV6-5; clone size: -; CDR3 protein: CASTYAGGNEKLFF
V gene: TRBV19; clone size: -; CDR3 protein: CASSIVDRGGETQYF
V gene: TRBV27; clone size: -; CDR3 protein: CASSLYRRALDTQYF
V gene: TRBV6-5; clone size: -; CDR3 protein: CASNLAGAAEQFF
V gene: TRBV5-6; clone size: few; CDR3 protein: CASSLDSVVYGYTF
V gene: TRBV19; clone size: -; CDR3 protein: CASSIGRLGLDAFF
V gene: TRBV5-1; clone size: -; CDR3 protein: CASSLVGGTNYEQYF
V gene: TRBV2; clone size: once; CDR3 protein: CASSEAKTGTSGTTDTQYF
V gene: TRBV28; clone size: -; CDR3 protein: CASSLLPKTGLTGELFF
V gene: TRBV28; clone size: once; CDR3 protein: CASSLSIEQYF
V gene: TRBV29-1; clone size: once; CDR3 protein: CSVEDRRPYGYTF
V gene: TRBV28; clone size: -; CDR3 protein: CASSLFRIGSVETQYF
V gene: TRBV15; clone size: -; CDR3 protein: CATSPFRGATPQYF
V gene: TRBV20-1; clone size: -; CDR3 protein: CSAREGPLHF
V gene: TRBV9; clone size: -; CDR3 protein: CASSGSSGTGNEQYF
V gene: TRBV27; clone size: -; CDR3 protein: CASSFISGGGFLETQYF
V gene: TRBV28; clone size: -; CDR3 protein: CASSSQGAREILYGYTF
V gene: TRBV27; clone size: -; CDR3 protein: CASSPLRTGVGTDTQYF
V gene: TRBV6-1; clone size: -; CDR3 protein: CASSEGDSSYEQYF
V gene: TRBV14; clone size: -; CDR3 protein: CASSQEGGRSYEQYF
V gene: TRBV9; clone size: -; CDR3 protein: CASKASANTGELFF
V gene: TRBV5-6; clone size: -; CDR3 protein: CASSLADSNQPQHF
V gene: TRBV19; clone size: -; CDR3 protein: CASKGGSLYNEQFF
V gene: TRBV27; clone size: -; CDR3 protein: CASSSGYNEQFF
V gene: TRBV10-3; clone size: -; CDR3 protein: CAISEPEGHPYEQYF
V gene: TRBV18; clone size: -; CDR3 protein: CASSPRRANTGELFF
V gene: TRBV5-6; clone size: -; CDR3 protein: CASSFVSEQYF
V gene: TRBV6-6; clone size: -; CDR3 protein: CASRHPSYNEQFF